This T cell receptor beta chain was identified during a study of CD4 and CD8 cells across lung adenocarcinoma regions (dated by TCRdb to between 2017 and 2018). Looking at the study overall: The study examined intratumor heterogeneity of the T cell receptor repertoire by comparing tumor centers with tumor margins.

Libraries were constructed by PCR. This sample was sequenced with a HiSeq X Ten. TCRdb handled the public reads itself, with Q25 trimming in fastp and clone calling in MiXCR, and kept productive beta chains. Records with the same CDR3 protein are collapsed into one entry carrying the most frequent genes and DNA. The sample table lists 12,000 or so distinct CDR3 sequences, more than 45% of them with a count of one. The top ten clones comprise 26% of the sample. Donors were patients with localized lung adenocarcinoma, a subtype of non-small cell lung cancer. Samples were obtained from the margins of localized lung adenocarcinomas. For TCR repertoire analysis, CD8+ T cells taken from tumor tissue were profiled apart from CD4+ T cells. Its CDR3 holds 15 amino acids, cysteine through phenylalanine. Of the read, only the CDR3 DNA is kept; its 45 bases are in frame from base 1. The germline V gene provides CDR1 MNHNS and CDR2 SASEGT. V is pruned by 8 bases and J by 4 bases, leaving 9 bases of the junction without a gene match.

This clonotype came up a few times. The target of this receptor is not known. It has no much larger one-base neighbor in the sample; base qualities were not kept. The chain links TRBV6-1 with TRBJ2-3, with 10 bases matching TRBD2. The sample taken for sequencing was CD8+ T cells from the margin of a lung tumor. This specimen's cell subset or site label, per the study, means: tumor margin region. This clonotype was obtained from a female donor with lung adenocarcinoma. The CD4 and CD8 labels of this study may be unreliable. The nucleotide sequence is TGTGCCAGCTCCAAAGTCGGACTAGCGGCAGATACGCAGTATTTT. It codes for CASSKVGLAADTQYF.